This note documents a single T cell receptor (beta chain) sequence. The antigen remains undetermined. Per germline, CDR1 SGHRS and CDR2 YFSETQ. This CDR3 has 14 amino acids. Trimming shortened V by 3 bases and J by 3 bases, and 9 bases separated the two germline ends. Here immunoSEQ multiplex PCR was the method, and the copy in TCRdb shows in-frame clones only, minus some. The table lists 10,000 or so clones, 70% to 75% of them singletons. The record originates from a study of tumor-infiltrating lymphocytes in localized non-small cell lung cancer. About the study: Several tumor histologies, both smoking statuses, and some post-neoadjuvant chemotherapy samples were included.

Study results and limitations: No link was found between tumor T-cell fraction and recurrence-free survival. IM1 and IM2 tumors showed no difference in T-cell fraction. Only some patients had TCR sequencing, depending on available tissue.

Sequenced input: lung tumor tissue. The rearrangement links TRBV5-1 to TRBJ2-2; D gene ambiguous. The origin of this receptor is a human donor with non-small cell lung cancer. CDR3 sequence reads: CASSSTRYTGELFF. As DNA, the CDR3 is TGCGCCAGCAGCTCTACACGGTACACCGGGGAGCTGTTTTTT.